Sequencing of this T cell receptor beta chain was carried out in a study of CD8 T cells in Susac syndrome (dated by TCRdb to the late 2010s). Concerning the study at large: The study used repertoire sequencing to test whether antigen drove CD8+ T cell activation and differentiation in Susac syndrome. The clonality of the CD8+ T cell repertoire was compared across approximately 11 healthy donors, 14 Susac syndrome patients and 15 multiple sclerosis patients. The paper's findings and limits, for the study overall: The TCR sequencing and HLA analysis was acknowledged to have included a relatively small number of individuals.

Cut back by 6 bases and 1 base, the V and J ends lie 3 bases apart. CDR1 MNHEY and CDR2 SVGAGI are derived from the germline V gene. The cysteine opens and the phenylalanine closes a CDR3 of 11 amino acids. The sequence is cut down to CDR3 DNA, 33 bases in frame from base 1. Peripheral blood CD8+ and CD4+ T cells from healthy donors, Susac syndrome patients and multiple sclerosis patients were profiled using high-throughput TCR beta sequencing. The multiple sclerosis controls were treatment-naive patients who had stable or active relapsing-remitting disease and met the revised McDonald criteria. Bulk CD8+ and CD4+ T cells were purified by magnetic negative isolation, whereas CD8+ TEMRA cells were enriched by FACS. Blood was drawn into EDTA tubes, processed within 24 hours, and PBMCs were isolated by density gradient centrifugation. PBMCs destined for TCR sequencing were cryopreserved in liquid nitrogen and later thawed in a 37 °C water bath. Purity of sorted or isolated CD4+, CD8+ and CD8+ TEMRA cells was at least 90%.

With respect to this clonotype: Its antigen remains unidentified. Within one base of it there is no much larger clone, and no base qualities were kept.

RNA was extracted using the RNeasy kit, and about 0.45 to 1 ug of the RNA was reverse transcribed with random hexamers. TCR beta CDR3 regions were amplified with the immunoSEQ multiplex PCR assay covering 54 Vbeta and 13 Jbeta segments. PCR amplification bias was corrected by using a synthetic template baseline for primer optimization and computational correction. As for the original processing: Reads were annotated to V, D and J genes according to IMGT and were analyzed with immunoSEQ Analyzer, with only productive sequences retained. Clonality was computed as one minus Shannon entropy normalized by log2 of the number of productive unique sequences. For each patient and control, public and private clones were evaluated among the 100 most prevalent clones. Clones were defined as Susac-specific when absent from the healthy and MS cohorts, from roughly 1,100 published viral clones and from other ImmuneACCESS disease sequences. TCRdb applied fastp at Q25 and MiXCR to the public reads, then kept only in-frame beta chains. Each CDR3 protein gets just one entry, which takes the most common genes and DNA from the rows behind it. TCRdb's processing, not the authors', yielded these V and J calls. A total of tens of thousands of distinct CDR3 sequences appear in this sample, roughly nine tenths of them only once. Jointly, the top ten make up 0.5% to 0.6% of the sample.

Recombination connected TRBV6-5 to TRBJ1-1, with the D gene not clear enough to name. Sequenced input: CD8+ T cells from PBMCs. This sequence was found in a human donor with multiple sclerosis. The CDR3 protein: CASRENTEAFF. The nucleotide sequence is TGTGCCAGCAGGGAGAACACTGAAGCTTTCTTT.